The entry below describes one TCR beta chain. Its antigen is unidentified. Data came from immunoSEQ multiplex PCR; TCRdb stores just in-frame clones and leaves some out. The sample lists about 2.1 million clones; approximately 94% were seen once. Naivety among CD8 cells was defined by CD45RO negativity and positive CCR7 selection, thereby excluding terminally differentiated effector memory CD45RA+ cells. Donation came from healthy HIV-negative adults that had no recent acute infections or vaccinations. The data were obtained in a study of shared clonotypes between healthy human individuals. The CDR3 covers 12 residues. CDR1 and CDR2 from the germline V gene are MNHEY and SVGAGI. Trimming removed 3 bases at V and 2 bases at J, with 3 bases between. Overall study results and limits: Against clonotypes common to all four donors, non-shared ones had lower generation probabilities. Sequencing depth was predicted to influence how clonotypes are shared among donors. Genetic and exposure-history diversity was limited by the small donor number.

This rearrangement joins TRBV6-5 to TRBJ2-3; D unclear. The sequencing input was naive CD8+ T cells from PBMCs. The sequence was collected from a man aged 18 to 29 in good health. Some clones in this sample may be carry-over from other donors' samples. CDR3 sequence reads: CASSYFTDTQYF. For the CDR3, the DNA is TGTGCCAGCAGTTATTTCACAGATACGCAGTATTTT.